This entry features one T cell receptor (beta chain) sequence. Other DNA sequences in the same sample also yield this CDR3. Treatment denoted: about 20 received Ad26.COV2.S at low or high dose, single or two shots; about 5 received placebo; per-sample allocation not given. Specimens were obtained on day 63 following the first vaccine or placebo injection. At a Boston site, the person donating was an adult of 18-55 years. Looked up from germline, CDR1 is KGHSH and CDR2 is LQKENI. The CDR3 is made up of 13 amino acids. The V gene lost 6 bases and the J gene lost 6 bases, with 14 bases spanning the gap. This sample stems from a study of Ad26.COV2.S vaccination and SARS-CoV-2 variants. Looking at the study overall: COV1001, an Ad26.COV2.S trial, supplied this vaccine-arm donor. The authors gave Ad26.COV2.S intramuscularly, either once or twice 56 days apart.

The data were produced by immunoSEQ multiplex PCR, yet TCRdb's version contains in-frame clones alone and is incomplete. Of approximately 360,000 clones in the sample, approximately 83% were seen once. The specimen was peripheral blood, collected in a trial of Ad26.COV2.S vaccine versus placebo. V usage is TRBV18 and J usage is TRBJ1-2; D is unclear. The source is a person aged 18-60 years who received the Ad26.COV2.S COVID-19 vaccine or a placebo. CDR3 in amino acids: CASSPEGGDGYTF. DNA for the CDR3: TGTGCCAGCTCCCCGGAGGGAGGAGATGGCTACACCTTC.